Below, one TCR beta chain is given with its context. Repertoires were generated with immunoSEQ multiplex PCR, while TCRdb's copy carries only in-frame clones and drops some. Of hundreds of thousands of clones in the sample, roughly 90% are singletons; the top ten hold 0.0095% to 0.013%. From germline, CDR1 is SGHKS and CDR2 YYEKEE (reference sequence). Trimming cost V 3 bases and J 4 bases, with 13 bases left between them. CDR3 size: 14 residues. This entry belongs to a study of shared T cell receptors in the human thymus. This same sample was also part of a study on human thymus T cells. Per that paper: The sample donors, healthy Finnish infants, were having corrective surgery for congenital heart defects. Corrective cardiac operations yielded the resected thymus tissue. V and J genes seemed to be used with bias in thymic and blood repertoires. Highly overlapping thymic repertoires among unrelated individuals were reported in related research.

V is TRBV5-5 and J is TRBJ1-2; D is possibly TRBD1 (5 bases). This sequence originates from a boy under three years old with a congenital heart defect. Sequencing was carried out using thymocytes. The CDR3 DNA reads as TGTGCCAGCAGCTCAACAATACAGGTCTATGGCTACACCTTC. Translation gives CASSSTIQVYGYTF.